Listed below are T cell receptor beta chains from one sample, sequenced in a study of cytomegalovirus exposure and HLA in healthy donors. Sequencing was performed with immunoSEQ multiplex PCR; in TCRdb, only in-frame clones are kept and a portion is missing. The sample lists about 150,000 clones, about three quarters occurring once. Sequencing was carried out using PBMCs. These receptors were taken from a woman in her thirties in good health and CMV-seropositive. Each CDR3 is given with its conserved first and last residue. D genes are given only for firm matches. Some rows mark clone size as missing; the rest say once, few, many or name a class of expanded clone.

V	size	J	D	DNA	CDR3
TRBV28	.	TRBJ2-7	.	TGTGCCAGCAGTTTATGCCGGGGTTGCGAGCAGTACTTC	CASSLCRGCEQYF
TRBV7-9	.	TRBJ2-1	.	TGTGCCAGCAACATCGGAGGGGTTTACAATGAGCAGTTCTTC	CASNIGGVYNEQFF
TRBV6-1	.	TRBJ1-1	TRBD1	TGTGCCAGCAGTCCCCGACAGGGGTCGGTCACTGAAGCTTTCTTT	CASSPRQGSVTEAFF
TRBV28	.	TRBJ2-7	TRBD1	TGTGCCAGCAGCCCCCGGGACAGGGCGTACGAGCAGTACTTC	CASSPRDRAYEQYF
TRBV11-3	.	TRBJ2-5	TRBD2	TGTGCCAGCTGCCAGGCTAGCGGGAGCGGCGAGACCCAGTACTTC	CASCQASGSGETQYF
TRBV7-6	.	TRBJ2-1	.	TGTGCCAGCAGCTTAGTTAGCGGAGCTTACAATGAGCAGTTCTTC	CASSLVSGAYNEQFF
TRBV2	few	TRBJ1-2	.	TGTGCCAGCAGTGACCCCGGGGTGGGTGATGGCTACACCTTC	CASSDPGVGDGYTF
TRBV19	.	TRBJ1-5	TRBD1	TGTGCCAGTAGTATGGGACAGGGAGGACAGCCCCAGCATTTT	CASSMGQGGQPQHF
TRBV19	.	TRBJ1-1	.	TGTGCCAGTAGTATAGTCGGGTTGGGCACTGAAGCTTTCTTT	CASSIVGLGTEAFF
TRBV2	few	TRBJ2-5	TRBD1	TGTGCTAGACAGGGGGGGCGAGACCAAGAGACCCAGTACTTC	CARQGGRDQETQYF
TRBV4-3	.	TRBJ2-7	TRBD2	TGCGCCAGCAGCCAAGATGTGGGACTAGCGGCCCGATTGGGGGACTACGAGCAGTACTTC	CASSQDVGLAARLGDYEQYF
TRBV6-5	.	TRBJ2-7	TRBD1	TGTGCCAGCAGGCTATACAGGGGCTACGAGCAGTACTTC	CASRLYRGYEQYF
TRBV5-1	.	TRBJ2-1	TRBD1	TGCGCCAGCAGCTTGTCAGGGGGCTCCTACAATGAGCAGTTCTTC	CASSLSGGSYNEQFF
TRBV27	.	TRBJ1-1	.	TGTGCCAGCAGGGTTAACAGGGACACTGAAGCTTTCTTT	CASRVNRDTEAFF
TRBV11-3	.	TRBJ2-5	TRBD2	TGTGCCAGCAGCTTAGGGCTAGCGGGAGTATCTTTGGAGACCCAGTACTTC	CASSLGLAGVSLETQYF
TRBV2	.	TRBJ2-3	TRBD2	TGTGCCAGCAGTCTCACTAGCGGGAGCACAGATACGCAGTATTTT	CASSLTSGSTDTQYF
TRBV28	.	TRBJ2-3	TRBD2	TGTGCCAGCAGTTCGCTAGCGGGAGGGGGGGGCACAGATACGCAGTATTTT	CASSSLAGGGGTDTQYF
TRBV5-1	once	TRBJ1-5	TRBD1	TGCGCCAGCAGCCCTTCGACAGGGCTAAATCAGCCCCAGCATTTT	CASSPSTGLNQPQHF
TRBV30	.	TRBJ1-5	.	TGTGCCTGGAGCGTTACTAGCCTCGGGCAGCCCCAGCATTTT	CAWSVTSLGQPQHF
TRBV7-9	.	TRBJ1-2	.	TGTGCCAGCAGCTTAGTGGGGGCGGGCTACACCTTC	CASSLVGAGYTF
TRBV6-1	.	TRBJ1-2	.	TGTGCCAGCAGTGAGGGCCGAACCGCTAACTATGGCTACACCTTC	CASSEGRTANYGYTF
TRBV28	.	TRBJ2-1	TRBD2	TGTGCCAGCAGCCCGGGACTAGCGGGAGGCAATGAGCAGTTCTTC	CASSPGLAGGNEQFF
TRBV4-1	.	TRBJ2-7	.	TGCGCCAGCAGCCAAGTTCCCGGCGGCGAGCAGTACTTC	CASSQVPGGEQYF
TRBV27	.	TRBJ2-7	.	TGTGCCAGCAGTTCGACGGGATACGAGCAGTACTTC	CASSSTGYEQYF
TRBV4-3	.	TRBJ2-1	TRBD2	TGCGCCAGCAGCCAAGATCAACTAGCGGCATCGGGTGAGCAGTTCTTC	CASSQDQLAASGEQFF
TRBV28	once	TRBJ2-7	.	TGTGCCAGCAGTTCCCAGAGGCACGAGCAGTACTTC	CASSSQRHEQYF
TRBV6-5	.	TRBJ1-2	TRBD1	TGTGCCAGCAGTTACTCGACAGGGGGCGGTGGCTACACCTTC	CASSYSTGGGGYTF
TRBV19	.	TRBJ1-1	TRBD1	TGTGCCAGTAGGGGGACAGGGGCGCCCGAGAACACTGAAGCTTTCTTT	CASRGTGAPENTEAFF
TRBV6-1	few	TRBJ1-5	.	TGTGCCAACGCCAGGGGTAGCAATCAGCCCCAGCATTTT	CANARGSNQPQHF
TRBV5-4	.	TRBJ2-5	.	TGTGCCAGCAGCTTGGAGAGAGGGGAGACCCAGTACTTC	CASSLERGETQYF
TRBV5-1	.	TRBJ2-7	.	TGCGCCAGCAGCTTGGTTGGGGGCCGCCGTCCCTACGAGCAGTACTTC	CASSLVGGRRPYEQYF
TRBV7-9	.	TRBJ1-2	.	TGTGCCAGCAGCGGAGATGGCTACACCTTC	CASSGDGYTF
TRBV25-1	.	TRBJ1-1	.	TGTGCCAGCAGTCCTCAGGGGTCCCACACTGAAGCTTTCTTT	CASSPQGSHTEAFF
TRBV10-1	.	TRBJ1-3	.	TGCGCCAGCAGTTACCTGGGGGGAGGCGAAAACACCATATATTTT	CASSYLGGGENTIYF
TRBV6-5	once	TRBJ2-6	.	TGTGCCAGCTCCCTCCGGGCTGGGGCCAACGTCCTGACTTTC	CASSLRAGANVLTF
TRBV5-4	.	TRBJ2-2	.	TGTGCCAGCAGCTTGAAGTGGCCAAATGACGGGGAGCTGTTTTTT	CASSLKWPNDGELFF
TRBV28	.	TRBJ2-5	.	TGTGCCAGCAGAAACACAATGCAAGAGACCCAGTACTTC	CASRNTMQETQYF
TRBV7-8	.	TRBJ2-2	.	TGTGCCAGCAGCTTGAGCGGAGTCGGTGGCACCGGGGAGCTGTTTTTT	CASSLSGVGGTGELFF
TRBV5-4	.	TRBJ2-5	TRBD2	TGTGCCAGCAGCAAAGGACTAGCGGCACTCCAAGAGACCCAGTACTTC	CASSKGLAALQETQYF
TRBV5-1	once	TRBJ1-3	.	TGCGCCAGCAGCTTGGAAGCGGGCAGGGGAAACACCATATATTTT	CASSLEAGRGNTIYF
TRBV10-1	.	TRBJ2-1	TRBD2	TGCGCCAGCAGCGGGACTAGCGGGATGTTGTTCTTC	CASSGTSGMLFF
TRBV5-1	.	TRBJ2-1	.	TGCGCCAGCAGCAGCCCTTGGGGGCCAATGGCCAATGAGCAGTTCTTC	CASSSPWGPMANEQFF
TRBV5-6	.	TRBJ1-4	.	TGTGCCAGCAGCCTGCTGGGGCCAACTAATGAAAAACTGTTTTTT	CASSLLGPTNEKLFF
TRBV27	.	TRBJ2-1	.	TGTGCCAGCCGAGCCTACAATGAGCAGTTCTTC	CASRAYNEQFF
TRBV23-1	.	TRBJ2-7	TRBD1	TGCGCCAGCAGTCAATATGGGACAGGGGACCGGGCGCGGGAGTGGGAGCAGTACTTC	CASSQYGTGDRAREWEQYF
TRBV7-3	.	TRBJ2-2	TRBD2	TGTGCCAGCAGCCCGACTAGCGGGGACACCGGGGAGCTGTTTTTT	CASSPTSGDTGELFF
TRBV14	few	TRBJ2-7	TRBD2	TGTGCCAGCAGCCGCGGGACTATCCCCTACGAGCAGTACTTC	CASSRGTIPYEQYF
TRBV6-1	once	TRBJ2-5	TRBD1	TGTGCCAGCAGTGAAATGACAGGGATCCAAGAGACCCAGTACTTC	CASSEMTGIQETQYF
TRBV12-5	once	TRBJ1-1	.	TGTGCTAGTGGTTTAGAGGACAGCGGGAACACTGAAGCTTTCTTT	CASGLEDSGNTEAFF
TRBV7-2	.	TRBJ1-5	.	TGTGCCAGCAGCACAAGCCCGGGGGGAAACCGCCCTGTTCAGCCCCAGCATTTT	CASSTSPGGNRPVQPQHF
TRBV7-2	.	TRBJ2-1	TRBD2	TGTGCCAGCAACCTGGGACTAGCGGCCTACAATGAGCAGTTCTTC	CASNLGLAAYNEQFF
TRBV7-8	few	TRBJ2-7	TRBD2	TGTGCCAGCAGCTTGACTACCGGGACTAGCGGGCCTGGACGGTACTTC	CASSLTTGTSGPGRYF
TRBV11-2	.	TRBJ2-7	TRBD1	TGTGCCAGCAGCATGGGACAGGGGGATCACGAGCAGTACTTC	CASSMGQGDHEQYF
TRBV29-1	.	TRBJ2-1	.	TGCAGCGTTGAAGTTCAAAGGGGCTTATACAATGAGCAGTTCTTC	CSVEVQRGLYNEQFF
TRBV7-8	.	TRBJ2-1	.	TGTGCCAGCAGACTGGTCGGCGCCCTATCGGTTTTCCCCACGGGTGAGCAGTTCTTC	CASRLVGALSVFPTGEQFF